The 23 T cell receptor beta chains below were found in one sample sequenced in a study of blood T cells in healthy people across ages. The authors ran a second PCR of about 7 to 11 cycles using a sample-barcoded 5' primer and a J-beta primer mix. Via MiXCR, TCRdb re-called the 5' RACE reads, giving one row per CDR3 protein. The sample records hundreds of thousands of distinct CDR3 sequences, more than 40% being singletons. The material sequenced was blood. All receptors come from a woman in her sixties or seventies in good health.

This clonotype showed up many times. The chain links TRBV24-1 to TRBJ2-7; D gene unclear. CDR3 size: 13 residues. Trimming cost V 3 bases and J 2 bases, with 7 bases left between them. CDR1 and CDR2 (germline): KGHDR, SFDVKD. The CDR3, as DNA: TGTGCCACCAGTGATCCTCTAACCTACGAGCAGTACTTC. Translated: CATSDPLTYEQYF.

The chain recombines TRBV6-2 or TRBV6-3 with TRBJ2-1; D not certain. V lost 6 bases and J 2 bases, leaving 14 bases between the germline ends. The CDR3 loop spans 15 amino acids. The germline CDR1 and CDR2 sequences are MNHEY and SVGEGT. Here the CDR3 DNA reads TGTGCCAGCAGCCTCCGGGTTCTTACCTACAATGAGCAGTTCTTC. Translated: CASSLRVLTYNEQFF.

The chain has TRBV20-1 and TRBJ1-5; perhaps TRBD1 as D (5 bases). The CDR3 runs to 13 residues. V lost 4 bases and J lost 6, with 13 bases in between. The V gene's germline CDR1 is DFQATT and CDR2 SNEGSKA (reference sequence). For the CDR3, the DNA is TGCAGTGCTATCCCGGGGGGGGGTCAGCCCCAGCATTTT. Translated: CSAIPGGGQPQHF.

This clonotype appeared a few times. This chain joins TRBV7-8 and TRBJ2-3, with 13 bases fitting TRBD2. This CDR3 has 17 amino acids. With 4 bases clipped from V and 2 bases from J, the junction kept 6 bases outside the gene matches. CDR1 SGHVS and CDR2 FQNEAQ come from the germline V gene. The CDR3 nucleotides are TGTGCCAGCAGCTCCGGGACTAGCGGGATGTACACAGATACGCAGTATTTT. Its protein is CASSSGTSGMYTDTQYF.

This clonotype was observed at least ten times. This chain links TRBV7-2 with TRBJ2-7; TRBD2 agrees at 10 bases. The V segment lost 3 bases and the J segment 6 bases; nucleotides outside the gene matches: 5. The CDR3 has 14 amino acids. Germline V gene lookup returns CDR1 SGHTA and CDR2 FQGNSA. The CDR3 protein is CASSFLAGDAEQYF. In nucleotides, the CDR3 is TGTGCCAGCAGCTTTCTAGCGGGAGATGCCGAGCAGTACTTC.

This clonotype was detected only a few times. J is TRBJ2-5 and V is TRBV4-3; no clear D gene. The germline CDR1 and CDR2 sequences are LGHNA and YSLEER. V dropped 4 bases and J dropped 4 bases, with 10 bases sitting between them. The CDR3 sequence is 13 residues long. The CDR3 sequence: CASSPRIGETQYF. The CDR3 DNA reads TGCGCCAGCAGCCCGCGGATCGGAGAGACCCAGTACTTC.

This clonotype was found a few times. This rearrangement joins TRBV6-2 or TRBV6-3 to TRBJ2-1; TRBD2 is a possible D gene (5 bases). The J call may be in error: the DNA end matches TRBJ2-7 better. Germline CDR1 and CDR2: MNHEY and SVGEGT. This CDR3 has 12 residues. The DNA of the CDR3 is TGTGCCAGCAGTACTAGATACAATGAGCAGTACTTC. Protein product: CASSTRYNEQYF.

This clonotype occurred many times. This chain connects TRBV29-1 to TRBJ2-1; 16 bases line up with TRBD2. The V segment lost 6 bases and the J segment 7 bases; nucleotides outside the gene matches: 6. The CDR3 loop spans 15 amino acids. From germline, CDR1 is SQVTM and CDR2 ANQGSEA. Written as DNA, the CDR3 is TGCAGCGTCCCGGGACTAGCGGGAGGGACTAATGAGCAGTTCTTC. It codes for CSVPGLAGGTNEQFF.

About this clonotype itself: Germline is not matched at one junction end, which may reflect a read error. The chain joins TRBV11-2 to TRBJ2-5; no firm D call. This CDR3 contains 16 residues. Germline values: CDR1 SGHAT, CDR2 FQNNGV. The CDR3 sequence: CASSPGDTKYHETQYF. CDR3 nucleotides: TGTGCCAGCAGCCCAGGTGACACCAAGTACCATGAGACCCAGTACTTC.

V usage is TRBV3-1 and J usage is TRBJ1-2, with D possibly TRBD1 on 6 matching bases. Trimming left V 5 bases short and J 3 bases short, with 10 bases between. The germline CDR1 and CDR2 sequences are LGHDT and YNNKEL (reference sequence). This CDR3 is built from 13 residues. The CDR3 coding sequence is TGTGCCAGCAGCGCTACAGGGTACTATGGCTACACCTTC. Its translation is CASSATGYYGYTF.

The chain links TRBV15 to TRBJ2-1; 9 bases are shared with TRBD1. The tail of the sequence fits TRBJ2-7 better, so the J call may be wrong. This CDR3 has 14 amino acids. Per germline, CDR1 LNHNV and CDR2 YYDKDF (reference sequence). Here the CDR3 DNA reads TGTGCCACCCGGGGGACAGGGATTTCCAATGAGCAGTACTTC. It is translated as CATRGTGISNEQYF.

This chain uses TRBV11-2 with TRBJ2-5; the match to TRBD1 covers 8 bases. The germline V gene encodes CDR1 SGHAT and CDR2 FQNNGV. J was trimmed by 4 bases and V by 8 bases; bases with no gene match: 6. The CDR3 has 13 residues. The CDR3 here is CASAGQGRETQYF. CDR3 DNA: TGTGCCAGCGCTGGACAGGGCCGAGAGACCCAGTACTTC.

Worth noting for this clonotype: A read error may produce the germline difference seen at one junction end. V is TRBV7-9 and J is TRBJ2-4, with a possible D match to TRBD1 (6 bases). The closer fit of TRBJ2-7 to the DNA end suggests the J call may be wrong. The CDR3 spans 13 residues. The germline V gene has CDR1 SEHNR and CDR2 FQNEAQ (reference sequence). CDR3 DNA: TGTGCCTGCAGCGTATCAGGGGTGTACGAGCAGTACTTC. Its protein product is CACSVSGVYEQYF.

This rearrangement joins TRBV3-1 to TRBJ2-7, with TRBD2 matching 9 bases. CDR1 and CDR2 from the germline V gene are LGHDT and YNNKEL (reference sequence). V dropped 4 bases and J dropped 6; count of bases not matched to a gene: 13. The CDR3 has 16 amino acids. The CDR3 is CASSLWAKRGEGEQYF. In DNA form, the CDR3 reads TGTGCCAGCAGCCTTTGGGCGAAGCGGGGGGAAGGCGAGCAGTACTTC.

The CDR3 is CSVVQGLTPGRHEQYF. For the CDR3, the DNA is TGCAGCGTTGTGCAAGGACTAACCCCTGGGCGGCATGAGCAGTACTTC. The chain has TRBV29-1 and TRBJ2-5; D perhaps matches TRBD2 (6 bases). The CDR3 length is 16 residues. Germline CDR1 and CDR2: SQVTM and ANQGSEA. The V gene lost 4 bases and the J gene lost 11 bases, with 29 bases spanning the gap.

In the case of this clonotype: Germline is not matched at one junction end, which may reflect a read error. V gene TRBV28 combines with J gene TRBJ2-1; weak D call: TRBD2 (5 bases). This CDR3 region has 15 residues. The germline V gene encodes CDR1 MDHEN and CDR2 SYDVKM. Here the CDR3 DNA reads TGTGCCAGCAGCCTAGCTAGCAATTCCTACAATGAGCAGTTCTTT. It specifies CASSLASNSYNEQFF.

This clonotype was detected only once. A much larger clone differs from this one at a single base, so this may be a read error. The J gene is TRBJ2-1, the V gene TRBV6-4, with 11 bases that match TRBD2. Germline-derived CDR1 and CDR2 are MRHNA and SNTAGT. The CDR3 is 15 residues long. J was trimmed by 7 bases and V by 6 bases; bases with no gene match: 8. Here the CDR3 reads CASRPVAGGGNEQFF. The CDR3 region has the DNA TGTGCCAGCAGACCTGTAGCGGGAGGGGGAAATGAGCAGTTCTTC.

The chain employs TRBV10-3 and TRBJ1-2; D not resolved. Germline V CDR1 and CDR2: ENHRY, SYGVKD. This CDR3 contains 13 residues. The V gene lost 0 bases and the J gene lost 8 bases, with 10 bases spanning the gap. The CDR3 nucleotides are TGTGCCATCAGTGAGTCCTCATTTCCCGGCTACACCTTC. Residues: CAISESSFPGYTF.

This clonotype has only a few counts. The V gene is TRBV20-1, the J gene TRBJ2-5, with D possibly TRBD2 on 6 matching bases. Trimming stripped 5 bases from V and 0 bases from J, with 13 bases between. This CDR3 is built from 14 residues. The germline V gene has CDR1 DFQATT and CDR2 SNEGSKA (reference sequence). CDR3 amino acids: CSALTRTYQETQYF. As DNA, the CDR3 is TGCAGTGCTCTGACTAGAACGTACCAAGAGACCCAGTACTTC.

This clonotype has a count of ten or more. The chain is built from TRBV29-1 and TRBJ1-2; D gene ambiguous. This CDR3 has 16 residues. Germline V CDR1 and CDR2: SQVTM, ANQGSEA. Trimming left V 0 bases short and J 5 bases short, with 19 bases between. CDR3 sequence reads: CSVEDLSQVGRYGYTF. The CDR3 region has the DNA TGCAGCGTTGAAGATCTAAGTCAAGTTGGACGATATGGCTACACCTTC.

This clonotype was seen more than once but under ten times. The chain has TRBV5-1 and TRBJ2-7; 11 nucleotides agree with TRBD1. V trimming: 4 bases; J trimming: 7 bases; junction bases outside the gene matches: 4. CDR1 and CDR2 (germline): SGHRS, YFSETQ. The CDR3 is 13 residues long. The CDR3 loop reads CASSPDRGLEQYF. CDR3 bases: TGCGCCAGCAGCCCGGACAGGGGGCTAGAGCAGTACTTC.

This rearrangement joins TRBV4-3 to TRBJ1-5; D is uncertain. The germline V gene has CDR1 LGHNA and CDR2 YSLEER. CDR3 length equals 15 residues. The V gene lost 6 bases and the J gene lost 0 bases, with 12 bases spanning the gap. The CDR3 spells CASSRSSNSNQPQHF. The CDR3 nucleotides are TGCGCCAGCAGTCGGTCAAGTAATAGCAATCAGCCCCAGCATTTT.

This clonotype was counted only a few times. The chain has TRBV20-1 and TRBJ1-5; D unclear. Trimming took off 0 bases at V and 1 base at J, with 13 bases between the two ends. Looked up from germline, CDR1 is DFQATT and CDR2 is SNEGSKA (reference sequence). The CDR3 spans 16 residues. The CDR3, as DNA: TGCAGTGCTAGAGATTTAGACCGGTTCAGCAATCAGCCCCAGCATTTT. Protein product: CSARDLDRFSNQPQHF.